The TCR beta chain described here comes from a study of shared clonotypes between healthy human individuals. Sequencing used immunoSEQ multiplex PCR; TCRdb keeps in-frame clones, though not all of them. Among about 1 million clones listed, roughly 70% were seen once. Nashville, Tennessee was home to all donors, who were Caucasian adults. The CDR3 spans 15 residues. V shed 7 bases and J shed 2 bases, with 18 bases lying between them. CDR1 and CDR2 from the germline V gene are LNHDA and SQIVND (reference sequence). The chain links TRBV19 to TRBJ2-7; D uncertain. The sequence came from a man aged 18 to 29 in good health. The specimen sequenced was memory CD4+ T cells sorted from blood. Subset here: CD45RA-negative fraction. CDR3 coding DNA: TGTGCCAGTACCTCCTACCGAGAATTCACCTACGAGCAGTACTTC. Its translation: CASTSYREFTYEQYF.